The source of this T cell receptor (beta chain) is a study of blood T cell repertoires in COVID-19. Sequenced by immunoSEQ multiplex PCR; TCRdb stores in-frame clones only, minus some. The profile shows 130,000 or so clones, about 80% of them singletons. This clone was detected only once. This TCR came from a human donor in a cohort sampled during active COVID-19. Sequencing was performed on peripheral blood.

CDR3 region: CASSLRVGRGETQYF. The CDR3 region has the DNA TGTGCCAGCAGCTTGAGGGTCGGCAGGGGTGAGACCCAGTACTTC. V and J are TRBV5-4 and TRBJ2-5, with a possible D match to TRBD1 (6 bases). Germline CDR1 and CDR2: SGHNT and YYREEE (reference sequence). V dropped 1 base and J dropped 5 bases, with 15 bases sitting between them. The CDR3 runs 15 residues.